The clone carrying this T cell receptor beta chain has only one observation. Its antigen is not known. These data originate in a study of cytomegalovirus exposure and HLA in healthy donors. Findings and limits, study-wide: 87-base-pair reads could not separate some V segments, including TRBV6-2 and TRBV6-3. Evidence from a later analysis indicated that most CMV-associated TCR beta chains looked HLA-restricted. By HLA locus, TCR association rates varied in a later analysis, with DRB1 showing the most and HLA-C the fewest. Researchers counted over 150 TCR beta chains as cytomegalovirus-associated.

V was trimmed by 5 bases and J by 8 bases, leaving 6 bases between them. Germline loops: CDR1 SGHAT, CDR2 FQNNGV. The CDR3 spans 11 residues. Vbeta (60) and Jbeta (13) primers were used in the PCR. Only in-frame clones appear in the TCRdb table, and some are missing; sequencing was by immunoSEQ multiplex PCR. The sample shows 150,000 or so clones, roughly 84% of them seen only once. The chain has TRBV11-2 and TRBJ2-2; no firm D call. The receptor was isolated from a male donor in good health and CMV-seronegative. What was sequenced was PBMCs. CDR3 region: CASSQLGELFF. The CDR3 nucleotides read TGTGCCAGCAGCCAACTAGGGGAGCTGTTTTTT.